Here is one TCR beta chain with its context. CDR3 length: 13 residues. With 3 bases removed from V and 8 bases from J, the gap between germline ends came to 13 bases. This entry comes from a study of blood T cell repertoires in COVID-19. Overall study context: Sites across the United States, Italy and Spain contributed samples from acute and convalescent COVID-19.

Original data processing: Amplification with reference gene primers provided the estimates of nucleated cell counts. The method was immunoSEQ multiplex PCR; TCRdb's version includes in-frame clones alone and lacks a portion of them. For V, J and clone size, that table is used; D and trimming come from the DNA. The table shows under 200,000 clones, with 82% occurring only once. This chain uses TRBV12-3 or TRBV12-4 with TRBJ1-2; D not resolved. The sequence was collected from a woman in her fifties or sixties with acute COVID-19. Sequenced sample: PBMCs or T cells enriched from blood (not recorded which). DNA of the CDR3: TGTGCCAGCAGTTTGCAGGACGGACTCGGCTACACCTTC. Its translation is CASSLQDGLGYTF.